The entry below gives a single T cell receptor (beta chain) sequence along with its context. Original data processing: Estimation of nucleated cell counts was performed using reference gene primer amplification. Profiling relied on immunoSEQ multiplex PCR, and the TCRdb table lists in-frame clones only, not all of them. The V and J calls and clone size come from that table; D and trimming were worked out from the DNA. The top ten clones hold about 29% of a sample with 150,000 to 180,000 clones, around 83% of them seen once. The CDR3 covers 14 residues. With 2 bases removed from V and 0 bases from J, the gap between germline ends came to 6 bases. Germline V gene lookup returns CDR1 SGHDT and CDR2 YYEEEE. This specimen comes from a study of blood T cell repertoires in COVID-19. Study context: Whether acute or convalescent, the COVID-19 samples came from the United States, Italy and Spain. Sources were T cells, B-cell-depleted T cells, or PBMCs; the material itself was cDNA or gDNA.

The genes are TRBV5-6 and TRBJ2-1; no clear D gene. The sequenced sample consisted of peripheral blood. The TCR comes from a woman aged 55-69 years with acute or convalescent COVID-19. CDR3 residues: CASSFPSSYNEQFF. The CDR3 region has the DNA TGTGCCAGCAGCTTCCCCAGCTCCTACAATGAGCAGTTCTTC.